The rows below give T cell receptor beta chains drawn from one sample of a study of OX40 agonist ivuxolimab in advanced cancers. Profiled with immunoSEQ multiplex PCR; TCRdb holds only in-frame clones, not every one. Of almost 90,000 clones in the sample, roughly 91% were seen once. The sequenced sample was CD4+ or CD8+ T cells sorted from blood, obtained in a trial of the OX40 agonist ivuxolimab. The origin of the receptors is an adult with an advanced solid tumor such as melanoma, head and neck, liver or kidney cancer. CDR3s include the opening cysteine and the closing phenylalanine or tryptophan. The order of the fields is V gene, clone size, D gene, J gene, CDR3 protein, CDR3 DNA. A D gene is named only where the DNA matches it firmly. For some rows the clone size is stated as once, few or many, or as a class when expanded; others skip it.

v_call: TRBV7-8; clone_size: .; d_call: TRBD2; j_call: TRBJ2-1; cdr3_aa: CASSRRQPGLAGSSYNEQFF; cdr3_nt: TGTGCCAGCAGCCGCCGACAACCCGGACTAGCGGGGAGCTCCTACAATGAGCAGTTCTTC
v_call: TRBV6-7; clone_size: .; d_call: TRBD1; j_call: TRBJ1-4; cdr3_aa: CASRPPDRGKTNEKLFF; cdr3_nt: TGTGCCAGCAGACCCCCCGACAGGGGTAAAACTAATGAAAAACTGTTTTTT
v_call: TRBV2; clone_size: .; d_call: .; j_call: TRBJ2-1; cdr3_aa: CASSEWAERNEQFF; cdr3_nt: TGTGCCAGCAGTGAATGGGCAGAGCGCAATGAGCAGTTCTTC
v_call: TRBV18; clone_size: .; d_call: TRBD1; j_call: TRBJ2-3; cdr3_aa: CASSPQTGAGTDTQYF; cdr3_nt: TGTGCCAGCTCACCCCAGACAGGGGCAGGCACAGATACGCAGTATTTT
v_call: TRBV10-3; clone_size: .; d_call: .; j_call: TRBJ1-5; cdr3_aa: CAISEIGGNQPQHF; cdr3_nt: TGTGCCATCAGTGAGATAGGGGGGAATCAGCCCCAGCATTTT
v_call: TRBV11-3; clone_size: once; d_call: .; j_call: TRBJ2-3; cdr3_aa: CASSLEGEWDTQYF; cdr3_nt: TGTGCCAGCAGCTTAGAGGGGGAGTGGGATACGCAGTATTTT
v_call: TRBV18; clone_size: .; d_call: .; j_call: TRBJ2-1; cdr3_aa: CASSRDLSQEQFF; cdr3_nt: TGTGCCAGCTCAAGGGATCTTTCGCAAGAGCAGTTCTTC
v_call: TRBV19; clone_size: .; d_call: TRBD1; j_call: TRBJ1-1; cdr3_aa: CASSIGPRGQAEAFF; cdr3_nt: TGTGCCAGTAGTATCGGTCCTAGGGGGCAGGCTGAAGCTTTCTTT
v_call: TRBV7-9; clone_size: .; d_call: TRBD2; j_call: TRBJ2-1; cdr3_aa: CASNTGGGNNEQFF; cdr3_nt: TGTGCCAGCAATACAGGCGGGGGGAACAATGAGCAGTTCTTC
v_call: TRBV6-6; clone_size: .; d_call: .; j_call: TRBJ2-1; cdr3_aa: CASSYTGSYNEQFF; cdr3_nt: TGTGCCAGCAGTTACACAGGATCCTACAATGAGCAGTTCTTC
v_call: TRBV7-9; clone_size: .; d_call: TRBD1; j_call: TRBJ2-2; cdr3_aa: CASSRGTGGTGELFF; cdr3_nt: TGTGCCAGCAGCCGAGGGACAGGGGGCACCGGGGAGCTGTTTTTT
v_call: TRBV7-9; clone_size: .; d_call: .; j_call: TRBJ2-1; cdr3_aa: CASSSPIPGSYNEQFF; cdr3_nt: TGTGCCAGCAGCTCCCCCATTCCGGGTTCATACAATGAGCAGTTCTTC
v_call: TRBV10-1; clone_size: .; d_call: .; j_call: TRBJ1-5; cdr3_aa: CASSARQFQPQHF; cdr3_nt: TGCGCCAGCAGCGCGAGACAGTTTCAGCCCCAGCATTTT
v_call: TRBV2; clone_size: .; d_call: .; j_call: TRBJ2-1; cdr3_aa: CASSPASYNEQFF; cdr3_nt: TGTGCCAGCAGTCCCGCCAGTTACAATGAGCAGTTCTTC
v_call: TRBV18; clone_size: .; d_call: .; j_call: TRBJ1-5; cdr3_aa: CASSPPGAVGSNQPQHF; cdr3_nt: TGTGCCAGCTCACCACCAGGGGCCGTTGGGAGCAATCAGCCCCAGCATTTT
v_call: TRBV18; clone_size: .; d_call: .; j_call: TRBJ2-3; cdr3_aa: CASSPGGRDTQYF; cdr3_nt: TGTGCCAGCTCACCGGGGGGCCGGGACACGCAGTATTTT
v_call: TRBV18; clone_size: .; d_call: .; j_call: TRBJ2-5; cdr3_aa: CASSPGQETQYF; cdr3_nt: TGTGCCAGCTCACCGGGCCAAGAGACCCAGTACTTC
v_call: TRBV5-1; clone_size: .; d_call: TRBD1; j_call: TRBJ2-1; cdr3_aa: CASSLLGQGLHEQFF; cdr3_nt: TGCGCCAGCAGCTTGTTGGGACAGGGACTACATGAGCAGTTCTTC
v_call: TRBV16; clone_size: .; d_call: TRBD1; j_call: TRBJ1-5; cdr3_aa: CASSQSTGNQPQHF; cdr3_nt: TGTGCCAGCAGCCAATCGACAGGGAATCAGCCCCAGCATTTT
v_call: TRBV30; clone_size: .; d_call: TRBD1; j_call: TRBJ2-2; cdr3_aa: CAWSAGTGANTGELFF; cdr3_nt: TGTGCCTGGAGTGCCGGGACAGGGGCGAACACCGGGGAGCTGTTTTTT
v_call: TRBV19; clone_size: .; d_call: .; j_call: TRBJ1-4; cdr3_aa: CASSRREGRKLFF; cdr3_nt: TGTGCCAGTAGTAGGAGGGAAGGGAGAAAACTGTTTTTT
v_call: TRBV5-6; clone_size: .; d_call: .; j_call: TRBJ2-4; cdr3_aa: CASSLERVRVLAKNIQYF; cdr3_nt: TGTGCCAGCAGCTTAGAAAGGGTGAGAGTCCTAGCCAAAAACATTCAGTACTTC
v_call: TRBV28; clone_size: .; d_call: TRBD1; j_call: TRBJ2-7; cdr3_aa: CASQEVTGEEQYF; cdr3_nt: TGTGCCAGCCAAGAGGTAACAGGGGAGGAGCAGTACTTC
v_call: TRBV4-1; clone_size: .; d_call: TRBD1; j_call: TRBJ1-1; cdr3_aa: CASSTRQGPEAFF; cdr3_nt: TGCGCCAGCAGCACCCGACAGGGACCTGAAGCTTTCTTT
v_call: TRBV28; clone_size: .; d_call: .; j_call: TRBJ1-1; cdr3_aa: CASSFGLKTISEAFF; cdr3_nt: TGTGCCAGCAGTTTCGGTTTGAAGACTATCAGTGAAGCTTTCTTT
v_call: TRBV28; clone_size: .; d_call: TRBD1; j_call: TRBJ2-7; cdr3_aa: CASSLYGTGAYEQYF; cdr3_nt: TGTGCCAGCAGTTTATATGGGACAGGGGCCTACGAGCAGTACTTC
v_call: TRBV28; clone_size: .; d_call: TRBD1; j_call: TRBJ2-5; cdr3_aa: CASSREQGPGKTQYF; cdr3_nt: TGTGCCAGCAGCCGAGAACAGGGGCCTGGAAAGACCCAGTACTTC
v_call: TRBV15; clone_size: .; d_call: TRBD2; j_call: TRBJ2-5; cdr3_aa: CATSRAGGPQETQYF; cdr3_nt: TGTGCCACCAGCAGAGCGGGAGGGCCGCAAGAGACCCAGTACTTC
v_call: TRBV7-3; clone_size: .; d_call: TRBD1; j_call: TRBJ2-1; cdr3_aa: CASSESVVRTGVNEQFF; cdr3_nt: TGTGCCAGCAGCGAAAGTGTAGTAAGGACAGGGGTCAATGAGCAGTTCTTC
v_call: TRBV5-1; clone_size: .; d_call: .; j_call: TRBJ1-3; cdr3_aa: CASSTQTLGGSGNTIYF; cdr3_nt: TGCGCCAGCAGCACTCAAACCCTAGGGGGCTCTGGAAACACCATATATTTT
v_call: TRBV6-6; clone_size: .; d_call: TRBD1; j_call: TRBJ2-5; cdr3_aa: CASSLSLTGGETQYF; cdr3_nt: TGTGCCAGCAGTCTTAGCCTGACAGGGGGAGAGACCCAGTACTTC
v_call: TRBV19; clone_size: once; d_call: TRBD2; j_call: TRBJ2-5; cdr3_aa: CASSIGWTSGIETQYF; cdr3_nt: TGTGCCAGTAGTATAGGCTGGACTAGCGGGATTGAGACCCAGTACTTC
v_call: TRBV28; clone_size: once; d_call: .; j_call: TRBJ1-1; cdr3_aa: CASSLPRMGGTEAFF; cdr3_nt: TGTGCCAGCAGTTTGCCCCGGATGGGGGGCACTGAAGCTTTCTTT
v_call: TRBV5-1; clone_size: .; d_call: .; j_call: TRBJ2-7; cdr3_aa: CASDSDEQYF; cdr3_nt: TGCGCCAGCGACAGCGACGAGCAGTACTTC
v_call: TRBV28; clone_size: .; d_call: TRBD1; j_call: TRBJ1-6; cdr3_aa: CASKLPGQGITPLHF; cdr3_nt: TGTGCCAGCAAACTACCGGGACAGGGTATCACACCCCTCCACTTT
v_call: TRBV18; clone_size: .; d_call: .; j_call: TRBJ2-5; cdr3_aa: CASSPPRQDKETQYF; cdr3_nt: TGTGCCAGCTCACCACCAAGACAGGATAAAGAGACCCAGTACTTC
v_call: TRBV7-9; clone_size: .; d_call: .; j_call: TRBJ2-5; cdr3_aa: CASSPQETQYF; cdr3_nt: TGTGCCAGCAGCCCCCAAGAGACCCAGTACTTC
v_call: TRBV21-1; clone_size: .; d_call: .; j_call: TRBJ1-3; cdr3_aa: CASSKRVKPRPDSGNTIYF; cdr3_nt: TGTGCCAGCAGCAAAAGGGTCAAACCCCGTCCAGACTCTGGAAACACCATATATTTT
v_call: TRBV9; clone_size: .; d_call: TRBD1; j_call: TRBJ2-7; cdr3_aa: CASSPYGTDTGEQYF; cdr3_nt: TGTGCCAGCAGCCCCTACGGGACAGACACCGGGGAGCAGTACTTC
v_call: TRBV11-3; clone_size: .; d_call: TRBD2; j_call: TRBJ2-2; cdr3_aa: CASSPGLAANTGELFF; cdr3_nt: TGTGCCAGCAGCCCAGGCCTAGCGGCGAACACCGGGGAGCTGTTTTTT
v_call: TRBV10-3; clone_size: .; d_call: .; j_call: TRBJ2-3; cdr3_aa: CAISSGQGSGGGLGADTQYF; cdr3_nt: TGTGCCATCAGCTCTGGACAGGGAAGTGGGGGGGGACTGGGCGCAGATACGCAGTATTTT
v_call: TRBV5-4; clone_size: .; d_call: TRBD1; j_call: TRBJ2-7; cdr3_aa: CASSHTPGQGVYEQYF; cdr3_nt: TGTGCCAGCAGCCACACACCGGGACAGGGGGTTTACGAGCAGTACTTC
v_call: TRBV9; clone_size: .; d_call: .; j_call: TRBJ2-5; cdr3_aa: CASSVEGGGQETQYF; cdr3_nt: TGTGCCAGCAGCGTAGAGGGGGGAGGCCAAGAGACCCAGTACTTC
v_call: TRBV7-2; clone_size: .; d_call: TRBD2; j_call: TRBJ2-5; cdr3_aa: CASSPRLAGGGETQYF; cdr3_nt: TGTGCCAGCAGCCCCAGACTAGCGGGAGGGGGTGAGACCCAGTACTTC
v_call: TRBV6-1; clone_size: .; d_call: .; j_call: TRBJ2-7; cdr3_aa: CASIGQRYEQYF; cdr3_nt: TGTGCCAGCATAGGGCAGAGATACGAGCAGTACTTC
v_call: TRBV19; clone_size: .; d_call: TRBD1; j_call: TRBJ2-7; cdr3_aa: CASSFGTAYEQYF; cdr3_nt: TGTGCCAGTAGTTTCGGGACAGCCTACGAGCAGTACTTC